The following is a T cell receptor (beta chain) sequence with its context. What it binds is not known. This specimen comes from a study of cytomegalovirus exposure and HLA in healthy donors. Broader study findings: Later work associated fewer than 20,000 TCR beta sequences with HLA alleles at 0.05 false discovery rate. Confirmation was obtained in vitro that a few CMV-associated chains are specific for CMV antigens.

The CDR3 totals 11 residues. Germline V gene lookup returns CDR1 MDHEN and CDR2 SYDVKM. V lost 5 bases, J lost 7 bases, and 8 bases lay in between. The primer mix had 60 Vbeta and 13 Jbeta primers. Only in-frame clones appear in the TCRdb table, and some are missing; sequencing was by immunoSEQ multiplex PCR. The repertoire holds some 57,000 clones, with 70% to 75% as singletons. The TCR originated in a woman younger than 45 in good health and CMV-seronegative. Sample: PBMCs. The chain links TRBV28 to TRBJ1-1; D gene uncertain. CDR3 amino acids: CASSTDCEAFF. DNA of the CDR3: TGTGCCAGCAGTACGGACTGTGAAGCTTTCTTT.